This TCR beta chain is drawn from a study of tumor and adjacent non-tumor tissue in lung cancer. Background on the study: The patients, around 9 men and 4 to 6 women, were roughly 30 to 76 with stage I to III disease.

Germline V lookup: CDR1 SGHDN, CDR2 FVKESK. This CDR3 contains 14 residues. No cell sorting was done before RNA was extracted from the tissue. This non-tumor lung sample came from over 3 cm beyond the tumor edge. Donors were chemotherapy-naive, newly diagnosed lung cancer surgical patients in China, August–late 2014. On this clonotype: Its antigen is as yet unknown. Compared with germline, one end of the junction differs, possibly owing to a read error.

TCRbeta libraries were built with three rounds of nested PCR, modified from ARM-PCR. TCRdb independently ran MiXCR on the multiplex PCR reads; one entry per CDR3 protein. Of tens of thousands of distinct CDR3 sequences in the sample, around 61% were seen once. Notes on the study in general: Top 100 clones took a larger repertoire share in normal lung. Higher tumor TCR diversity was associated with shorter survival.

This receptor was obtained from a man between 70 and 80 years old with non-small cell lung cancer. The specimen was distant non-tumor lung tissue. The chain has TRBV14 and TRBJ2-5; D tentatively reads TRBD1 or TRBD2 (6 bases each). The CDR3 spells CASSQNGGQETRYF. The CDR3, as DNA: TGTGCCAGCAGCCAAAACGGGGGACAAGAGACCCGGTACTTC.